The sequence of this T cell receptor beta chain was determined in a study of T-cell reconstitution after alpha-beta-depleted transplantation in children. Unique molecular identifiers were used in preparing the TCRbeta library. TCRdb recomputed calls from the PCR reads with MiXCR, one row per CDR3 protein. The sample records tens of thousands of distinct CDR3 sequences, about 5.7% being singletons. The study, taken as a whole, reports: After one year, T-cell counts and TCRbeta diversity mostly came from new T cells. Where alpha-beta T cells came from about two months after transplant was reportedly several hundred expanded graft clones. TCRbeta diversity was high at day 60 in some patients (a result of surviving recipient T cells and thymic progenitors).

This CDR3 is built from 14 residues. The V end was cut by 4 bases, the J end by 2 bases, with 12 bases between. Germline-derived CDR1 and CDR2 are SGHTA and FQGNSA. In its sample, this clonotype was seen many times. The antigen is not known. The starting material was PBMCs, mostly from graft donor cells, obtained 60 days after TCRalphabeta/CD19-depleted stem cell transplant. This clonotype was sampled from a female patient aged 2-10 years who had a stem cell transplant for aplastic anemia, so the T cells may come from the graft donor. This chain joins TRBV7-2 and TRBJ2-7; maybe TRBD2 (5 bases). CDR3 residues: CASSWETQTYEQYF. In DNA, the CDR3 is TGTGCCAGCAGCTGGGAGACACAGACCTACGAGCAGTACTTC. The full variable domain, with the rest looked up from reference TRBV7-2 and TRBJ2-7, is GAGVSQSPSNKVTEKGKDVELRCDPISGHTALYWYRQSLGQGLEFLIYFQGNSAPDKSGLPSDRFSAERTGGSVSTLTIQRTQQEDSAVYLCASSWETQTYEQYFGPGTRLTVT.